The source of this TCR beta chain is a study of cytomegalovirus exposure and HLA in healthy donors. The primer mix had 60 Vbeta and 13 Jbeta primers. Some clones are missing from TCRdb's copy, which holds only in-frame ones; the method was immunoSEQ multiplex PCR. The sample lists some 150,000 clones; 75% were seen once. The CDR3 consists of 14 residues. The J segment lost 3 bases and the V segment lost 6 bases, leaving 8 bases of the junction unmatched. Per germline, CDR1 MNHEY and CDR2 SVGAGI. The chain joins TRBV6-5 to TRBJ2-7; 7 bases line up with TRBD1. This clonotype was obtained from a man aged 40-50 years in good health and CMV-seronegative. The sequenced sample was PBMCs. CDR3 protein: CASRPRQGYYEQYF. The CDR3, as DNA: TGTGCCAGCAGGCCCCGACAGGGATACTACGAGCAGTACTTC.